Here is one T cell receptor beta chain with its context. The clone's antigen remains unknown. No qualities accompany the bases; no much larger clone lies one base away. This record belongs to a study of T cells after somatic rescue of genetic block (dated by TCRdb to between 2020 and 2021). For context, the study as a whole: What the study looked at was long-term robustness, specifically in a T-cell system that came about through somatic rescue of a genetic block in T-cell development.

Trimming takes 4 bases off V and 5 bases off J; junction bases not matched to a gene: 5. There are 14 amino acids in the CDR3, from cysteine to phenylalanine inclusive. Only CDR3 DNA remains: 42 bases, in frame from the first base. The CDR1 and CDR2 encoded by the germline V gene are MNHEY and SVGAGI. Receptor amplification or capture employed the immunoSEQ multiplex PCR assay. In its TCRdb copy, this immuneACCESS table keeps in-frame sequences only and misses some clones. Where compared with another copy, unresolved V genes explain less than half of these, and the others have no known cause. In this sample the table shows about 14,000 clones, approximately 79% of which occur a single time. Around 20% of the sample rests with the top ten.

The receptor comes from a boy aged 5-17 years. The chain links TRBV6-5 with TRBJ1-2; TRBD1 aligns with 9 central bases. Sequencing was carried out using peripheral blood mononuclear cells (PBMCs). The nucleotide sequence reads as follows: TGTGCCAGCAGTTCCTCCGGGACAGGGTATGGCTACACCTTC. Its translation is CASSSSGTGYGYTF.